A single sample gave rise to the 22 T cell receptor beta chains below, sequenced in a study of breast tumors, draining lymph nodes, adjacent tissues. The lymph nodes were axillary draining lymph nodes from breast cancer patients. Each CDR3 protein gets one entry after TCRdb re-called the multiplex PCR reads with MiXCR. This table has approximately 190,000 distinct CDR3 sequences, approximately 31% appearing once. Material: axillary lymph node tissue. All receptors come from a female donor with breast cancer. Some clones in this sample may be carry-over from other donors' samples.

This clonotype was seen ten or more times. V gene TRBV7-9 combines with J gene TRBJ2-3; no definite D call. V was cut by 1 base and J by 3 bases, with 2 bases left in between. This CDR3 region has 12 residues. Germline CDR1 SEHNR, CDR2 FQNEAQ (reference sequence). This CDR3 is CASSLETDTQYF. The CDR3 nucleotides read TGTGCCAGCAGCTTAGAAACAGATACGCAGTATTTT.

A few counts support this clonotype. This sequence joins TRBV29-1 and TRBJ1-1, with D uncertain. V was trimmed by 4 bases and J by 0 bases, leaving 9 bases between them. The CDR3 runs 13 residues. The germline gives CDR1 SQVTM, CDR2 ANQGSEA. Here the CDR3 DNA reads TGCAGCGTTGTTAGCAGATTGAACACTGAAGCTTTCTTT. Encoded protein: CSVVSRLNTEAFF.

This rearrangement joins TRBV6-2 or TRBV6-3 to TRBJ2-7; D gene unclear. The V end lost 7 bases, the J end lost 6 bases, and 10 bases lay between the germline ends. Per the germline V gene, CDR1 is MNHEY and CDR2 is SVGEGT. This CDR3 spans 11 amino acids. This CDR3 is CASTRVGEQYF. The CDR3 DNA reads TGTGCCAGCACTCGGGTCGGCGAGCAGTACTTC.

This clonotype was found many times. The chain employs TRBV20-1 and TRBJ2-5; TRBD2 agrees at 8 bases. Germline assignment: CDR1 DFQATT and CDR2 SNEGSKA (reference sequence). This CDR3 spans 14 amino acids. V was clipped by 6 bases and J by 0 bases; unmatched bases: 6. CDR3 DNA: TGCAGTGCCCTCGGCGGGGGGAACCAAGAGACCCAGTACTTC. It codes for CSALGGGNQETQYF.

In its sample, this clonotype was seen a few times. The junction shows a germline mismatch at one end, possibly a read error. The V gene is TRBV10-3, the J gene TRBJ1-1, with TRBD1 matching over 10 bases. CDR1 ENHRY and CDR2 SYGVKD come from the germline V gene. The CDR3 length is 16 residues. The CDR3 loop is CASSSRQGAGYTEAFF. The CDR3 DNA reads as TGTGCCAGCAGTTCCCGACAGGGGGCGGGATATACTGAAGCTTTCTTT.

This clonotype was observed many times. The gene calls are TRBV30 and TRBJ1-6; D not resolved. The germline CDR1 and CDR2 sequences are GTSNPN and SVGIG (reference sequence). The CDR3 runs to 13 residues. V was pared by 3 bases and J by 11 bases, with 14 bases between. CDR3 sequence (DNA): TGTGCCTGGAGAGGTGTTCCAGGAGCACCCCTCCACTTT. Its protein product is CAWRGVPGAPLHF.

This clonotype has a count of ten or more. This chain links TRBV7-8 with TRBJ2-1; 9 positions agree with TRBD2. V lost 3 bases and J lost 4; bases outside the gene matches: 10. In germline, CDR1 is SGHVS, CDR2 FQNEAQ. CDR3 length: 17 amino acids. The CDR3: CASSFATSSGTYNEQFF. The CDR3 DNA is TGTGCCAGCAGCTTCGCTACCTCTAGCGGGACTTACAATGAGCAGTTCTTC.

This rearrangement joins TRBV4-2 to TRBJ2-1, with 10 bases aligning to TRBD2. The V gene end was trimmed by 6 bases and the J gene end by 4 bases; junction bases not matched to a gene: 3. Germline V gene lookup returns CDR1 LGHNA and CDR2 YNFKEQ. There are 14 residues in the CDR3. The CDR3 DNA sequence: TGTGCCAGCAGACCACTAGCGGGGTACAATGAGCAGTTCTTC. This sequence encodes CASRPLAGYNEQFF.

This chain connects TRBV20-1 to TRBJ1-4; 9 bases are shared with TRBD1. V was pared by 3 bases and J by 5 bases, with 13 bases of the junction left unmatched. The CDR3 has 17 amino acids. CDR1 and CDR2 from the germline V gene are DFQATT and SNEGSKA (reference sequence). The CDR3 DNA is TGCAGTGCTAGGATGTTACATGGACAGGGGCTAAATGAAAAACTGTTTTTT. The encoded protein is CSARMLHGQGLNEKLFF.

Notes on this clonotype: It may be a read error: a sequence one base away is much more abundant. The chain recombines TRBV5-8 with TRBJ2-1, with D maybe TRBD2 (5 bases). CDR1 is SGHTS and CDR2 is YDEGEE in the germline V gene. This CDR3 is built from 14 residues. The CDR3 DNA reads as TGTGCCAGCAGCTTGGCCCCGGGGTGGAATGAGCGGTTCTTC. It translates to CASSLAPGWNERFF.

This clonotype was detected many times. V and J are TRBV5-1 and TRBJ2-3; 12 bases map to TRBD2. This CDR3 spans 16 amino acids. With V trimmed by 0 bases and J by 4 bases, 3 bases remained unmatched. Germline V gene data show CDR1 as SGHRS and CDR2 as YFSETQ. CDR3 sequence (DNA): TGCGCCAGCAGCTTGGAGCCTAGCGGGGGGGCAGATACGCAGTATTTT. It codes for CASSLEPSGGADTQYF.

This clonotype was picked up a small number of times. In nucleotides, the CDR3 is TGTGCCAGCAGCCCTGGCGGGGGCCGGCTCAATGAGCAGTTCTTC. Its protein product is CASSPGGGRLNEQFF. This chain joins TRBV5-8 and TRBJ2-1; D is possibly TRBD2 (7 bases). Germline V gene data show CDR1 as SGHTS and CDR2 as YDEGEE. Trimming took off 4 bases at V and 6 bases at J, with 17 bases between the two ends. The CDR3 totals 15 residues.

Regarding this clonotype: Since the CDR3 does not end with the conserved phenylalanine or tryptophan, this likely comes from a read error. The limits of the CDR3 on the DNA are not certain, so only TCRdb's listed CDR3 is given. CDR3 in amino acids: CASSVVGTSGYPPPEFL. The chain combines TRBV9 with TRBJ2-1; the DNA was not compared with TRBD2, the D call given in the table. Both ends counted, the CDR3 spans 17 residues. Germline V CDR1 and CDR2: SGDLS, YYNGEE.

Remarks on this clonotype: This may stem from a read error, because a much larger clone lies one nucleotide away. The gene calls are TRBV9 and TRBJ1-2; a possible D gene is TRBD1 (6 bases). The length of the CDR3 is 14 residues. Germline V gene lookup returns CDR1 SGDLS and CDR2 YYNGEE. The V end was cut by 5 bases, the J end by 7 bases, with 18 bases between. CDR3 residues: CASRRLSGVLGYTF. The CDR3 DNA reads TGTGCCAGCAGGAGATTATCAGGGGTTCTTGGCTACACCTTC.

This clonotype was counted ten times or more. The J gene is TRBJ1-2, the V gene TRBV25-1; D unresolved. The length of the CDR3 is 11 residues. The germline V gene encodes CDR1 MGHDK and CDR2 SYGVNS. V was cut by 0 bases and J by 4 bases, with 0 bases left in between. The CDR3 coding sequence is TGTGCCAGCAGTGAATACTATGGCTACACCTTC. As protein: CASSEYYGYTF.

In regard to this clonotype: A much larger clone lies one base from this, so it may be a read error. Without the conserved terminal phenylalanine or tryptophan, this CDR3 likely stems from a read error. The chain links TRBV7-8 to TRBJ2-5; D possibly corresponds to TRBD2 (6 bases). Germline V gene data show CDR1 as SGHVS and CDR2 as FQNEAQ. The CDR3 sequence is 14 residues long. The ends were cut back, 5 bases at V and 3 bases at J, with 13 bases in the middle. The CDR3 reads CASSRGTVKETQYP. The DNA for the CDR3 is TGTGCCAGCAGCCGCGGGACGGTTAAAGAGACCCAGTACCCC.

Note on this clonotype: A much more abundant neighbour one base away suggests this may be a read error. The chain combines TRBV5-5 with TRBJ2-7; TRBD1 or TRBD2 may be the D gene (5 bases each). Germline V gives CDR1 SGHKS, CDR2 YYEKEE (reference sequence). V was shortened by 6 bases and J by 7 bases, with 20 bases between the two germline ends. The CDR3 spans 14 residues. In DNA form, the CDR3 reads TGTGCCAGCACTCCTCGGATTTCAGGGAGTGAGCAGTACTTC. It encodes CASTPRISGSEQYF.

V usage is TRBV12-3 or TRBV12-4 and J usage is TRBJ1-6; D not resolved. V was clipped by 3 bases and J by 16 bases, with 4 bases between them. The CDR3 is made up of 9 amino acids. The CDR3 region has the DNA TGTGCCAGCAGTTTGTCACTCCACTTT. Amino acid sequence: CASSLSLHF.

Many counts were recorded for this clonotype. The chain employs TRBV20-1 and TRBJ2-5; D ambiguous. This CDR3 contains 12 residues. Germline V lookup: CDR1 DFQATT, CDR2 SNEGSKA (reference sequence). With 2 bases removed from V and 0 bases from J, the gap between germline ends came to 4 bases. The DNA for the CDR3 is TGCAGTGCTAGACCCCACCAAGAGACCCAGTACTTC. Translating gives CSARPHQETQYF.

J is TRBJ2-6 and V is TRBV12-3 or TRBV12-4; D is possibly TRBD1 or TRBD2 (5 bases each). This CDR3 is 16 amino acids long. V shed 6 bases and J shed 2 bases, with 14 bases lying between them. Written as DNA, the CDR3 is TGTGCCAGCAGGCTCAGGGAGAACACTGGGGCCAACGTCCTGACTTTC. Amino acids: CASRLRENTGANVLTF.

V usage is TRBV29-1 and J usage is TRBJ1-1; possible D gene TRBD1, 5 bases. The V gene's germline CDR1 is SQVTM and CDR2 ANQGSEA. The V and J ends lost 6 bases and 0 bases respectively, with 11 bases between them. This CDR3 contains 13 residues. The CDR3 DNA sequence: TGCAGCGTAACCGGGGCCTTGAACACTGAAGCTTTCTTT. It codes for CSVTGALNTEAFF.

This clonotype came up many times. V is TRBV12-3 or TRBV12-4 and J is TRBJ2-1; no clear D gene. The CDR3 totals 13 residues. V shed 3 bases and J shed 4 bases, with 7 bases lying between them. The DNA of the CDR3 is TGTGCCAGCAGTTTTAGGTTTTACAATGAGCAGTTCTTC. Translating it yields CASSFRFYNEQFF.